The entry below describes one T cell receptor beta chain. The CDR3 covers 11 residues. Germline V CDR1 and CDR2: SQVTM, ANQGSEA. Responders that carried the CFSE label, roughly 200,000 of them, were plated with roughly 200,000 irradiated, violet-dye-labeled stimulator cells. The data originate from a study of graft-versus-host responses after intestinal transplantation. Sequencing used immunoSEQ multiplex PCR; TCRdb keeps in-frame clones, though not all of them. The sample consists of about 5,000 clones, about 31% of them appearing once. This TCR was sampled from a human patient who was an organ donor for intestinal transplantation. The sample here was alloreactive CD4+ T cells from a mixed lymphocyte reaction culture, taken before transplantation. The sample's subset: CFSE-low proliferating T cells sorted from roughly 6-day pre-transplant mixed lymphocyte reaction (GvH or HvG direction). The chain is built from TRBV29-1 and TRBJ2-5, with TRBD1 identical over 7 bases. The J call may be mistaken, given a closer DNA end match to TRBJ2-7. The CDR3 here is CSVDRGYEQYF. DNA of the CDR3: TGCAGCGTTGACAGGGGGTACGAGCAGTACTTC.